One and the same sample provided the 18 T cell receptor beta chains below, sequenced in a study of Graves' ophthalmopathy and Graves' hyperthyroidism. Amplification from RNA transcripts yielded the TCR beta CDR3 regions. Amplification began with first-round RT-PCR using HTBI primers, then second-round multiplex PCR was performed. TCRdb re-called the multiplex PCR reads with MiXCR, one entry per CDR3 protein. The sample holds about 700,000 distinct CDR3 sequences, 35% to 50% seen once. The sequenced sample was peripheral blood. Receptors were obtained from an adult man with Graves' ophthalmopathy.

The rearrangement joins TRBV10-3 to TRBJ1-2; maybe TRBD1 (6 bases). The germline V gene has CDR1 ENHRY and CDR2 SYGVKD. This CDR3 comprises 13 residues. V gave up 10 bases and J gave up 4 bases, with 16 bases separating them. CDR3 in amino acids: CASTLTGTYGYTF. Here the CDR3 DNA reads TGTGCCAGCACCCTAACAGGGACCTATGGCTACACCTTC.

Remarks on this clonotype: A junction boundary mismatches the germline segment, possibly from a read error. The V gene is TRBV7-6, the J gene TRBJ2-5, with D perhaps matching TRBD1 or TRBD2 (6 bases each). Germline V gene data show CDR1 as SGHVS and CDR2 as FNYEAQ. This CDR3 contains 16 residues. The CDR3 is CASSLAWGRETGTQYF. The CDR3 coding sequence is TGTGCCAGCAGCCTAGCGTGGGGGCGCGAGACCGGGACCCAGTACTTC. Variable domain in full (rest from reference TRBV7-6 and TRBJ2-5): GAGVSQSPRYKVTKRGQDVALRCDPISGHVSLYWYRQALGQGPEFLTYFNYEAQQDKSGLPNDRFSAERPEGSISTLTIQRTEQRDSAMYRCASSLAWGRETGTQYFGPGTRLLVL.

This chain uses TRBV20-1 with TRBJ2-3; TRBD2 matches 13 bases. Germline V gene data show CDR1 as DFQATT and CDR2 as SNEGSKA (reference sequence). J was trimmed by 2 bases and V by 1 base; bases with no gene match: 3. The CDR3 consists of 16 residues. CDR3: CSARGTSGGATDTQYF. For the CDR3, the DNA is TGCAGTGCTAGAGGGACTAGCGGGGGAGCCACAGATACGCAGTATTTT.

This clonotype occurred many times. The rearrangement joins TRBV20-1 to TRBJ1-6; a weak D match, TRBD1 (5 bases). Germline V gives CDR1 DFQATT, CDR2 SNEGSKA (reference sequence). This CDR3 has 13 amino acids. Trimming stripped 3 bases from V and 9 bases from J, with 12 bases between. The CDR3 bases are TGCAGTGCTAGCTGGCAGGGTAGTTCACCCCTCCACTTT. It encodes CSASWQGSSPLHF.

This chain's CDR3 is CSAARAGELFF. DNA for the CDR3: TGCAGTGCTGCCCGGGCCGGGGAGCTGTTTTTT. V and J are TRBV20-1 and TRBJ2-2; D remains ambiguous. Germline assignment: CDR1 DFQATT and CDR2 SNEGSKA (reference sequence). V gave up 5 bases and J gave up 6 bases, with 7 bases separating them. The CDR3 runs 11 residues.

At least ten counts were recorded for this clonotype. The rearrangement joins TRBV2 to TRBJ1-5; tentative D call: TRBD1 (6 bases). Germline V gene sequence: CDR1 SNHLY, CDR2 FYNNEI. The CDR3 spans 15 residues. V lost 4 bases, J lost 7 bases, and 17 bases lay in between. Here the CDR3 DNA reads TGTGCCAGCAGTGGGGGGGCAGGGTTGTACCAGCCCCAGCATTTT. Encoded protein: CASSGGAGLYQPQHF.

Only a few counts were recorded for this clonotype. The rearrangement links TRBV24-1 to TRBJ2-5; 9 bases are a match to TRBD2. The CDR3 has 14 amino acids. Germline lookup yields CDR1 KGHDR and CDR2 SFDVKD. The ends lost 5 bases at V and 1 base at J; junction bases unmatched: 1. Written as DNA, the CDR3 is TGTGCCACCAGTGTTAGCGGGGGCCAAGAGACCCAGTACTTC. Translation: CATSVSGGQETQYF.

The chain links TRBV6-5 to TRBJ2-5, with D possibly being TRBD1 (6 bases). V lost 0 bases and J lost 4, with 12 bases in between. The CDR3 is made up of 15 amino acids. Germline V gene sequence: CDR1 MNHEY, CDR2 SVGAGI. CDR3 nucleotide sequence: TGTGCCAGCAGTTACTCGAATCAGGGGCGAGAGACCCAGTACTTC. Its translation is CASSYSNQGRETQYF.

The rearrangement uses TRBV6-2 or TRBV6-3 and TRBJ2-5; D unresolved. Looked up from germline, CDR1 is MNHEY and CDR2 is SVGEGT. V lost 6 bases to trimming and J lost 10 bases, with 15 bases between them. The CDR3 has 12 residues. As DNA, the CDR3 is TGTGCCAGCAGCCTCCGGGCCCTAATCCAGTACTTC. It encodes CASSLRALIQYF.

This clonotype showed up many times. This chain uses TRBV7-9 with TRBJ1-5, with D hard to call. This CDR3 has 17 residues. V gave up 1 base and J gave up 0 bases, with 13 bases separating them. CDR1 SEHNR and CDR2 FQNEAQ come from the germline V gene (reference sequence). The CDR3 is CASSLELGGVSNQPQHF. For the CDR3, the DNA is TGTGCCAGCAGCTTAGAATTGGGAGGAGTTAGCAATCAGCCCCAGCATTTT.

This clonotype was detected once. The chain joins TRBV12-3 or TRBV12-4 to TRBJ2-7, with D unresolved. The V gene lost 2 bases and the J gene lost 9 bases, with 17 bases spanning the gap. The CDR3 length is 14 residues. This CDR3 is CASSLSQALRGQYF. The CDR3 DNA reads TGTGCCAGCAGTTTATCCCAAGCGCTACGTGGGCAGTACTTC.

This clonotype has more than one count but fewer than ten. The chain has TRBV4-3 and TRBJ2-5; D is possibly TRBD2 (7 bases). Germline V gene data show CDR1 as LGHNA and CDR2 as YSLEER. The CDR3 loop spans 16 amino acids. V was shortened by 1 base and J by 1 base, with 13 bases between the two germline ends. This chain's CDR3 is CASSQVARGGQETQYF. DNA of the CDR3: TGCGCCAGCAGCCAAGTGGCGAGGGGGGGCCAAGAGACCCAGTACTTC.

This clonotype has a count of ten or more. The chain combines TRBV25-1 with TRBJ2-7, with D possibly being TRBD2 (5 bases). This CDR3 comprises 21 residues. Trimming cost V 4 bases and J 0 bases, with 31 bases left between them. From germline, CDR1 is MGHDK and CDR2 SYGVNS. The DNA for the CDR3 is TGTGCCAGCAGTGCAAGCGCCGGCGGTCGGGGATCCTCCAGTCACTCCTACGAGCAGTACTTC. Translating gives CASSASAGGRGSSSHSYEQYF.

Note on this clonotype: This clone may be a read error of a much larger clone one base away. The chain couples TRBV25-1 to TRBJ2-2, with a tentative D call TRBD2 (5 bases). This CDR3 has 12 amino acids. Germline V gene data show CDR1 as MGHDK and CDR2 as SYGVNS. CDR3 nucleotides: TGTGCCAGCAGGCGTTATACCGGGGAGCTGGTTTTT. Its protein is CASRRYTGELVF.

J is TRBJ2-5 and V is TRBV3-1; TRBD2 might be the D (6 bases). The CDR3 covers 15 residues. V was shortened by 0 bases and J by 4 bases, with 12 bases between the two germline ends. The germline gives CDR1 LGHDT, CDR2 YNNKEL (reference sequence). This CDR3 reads CASSQELAGGETQYF. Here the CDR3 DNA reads TGTGCCAGCAGCCAAGAGTTAGCCGGGGGAGAGACCCAGTACTTC.

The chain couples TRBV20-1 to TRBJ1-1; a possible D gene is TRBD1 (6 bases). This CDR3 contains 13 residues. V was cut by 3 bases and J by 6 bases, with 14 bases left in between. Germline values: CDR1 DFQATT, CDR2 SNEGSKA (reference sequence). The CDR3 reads CSASEGEGAEAFF. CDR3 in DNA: TGCAGTGCTAGCGAAGGGGAGGGGGCTGAAGCTTTCTTT.

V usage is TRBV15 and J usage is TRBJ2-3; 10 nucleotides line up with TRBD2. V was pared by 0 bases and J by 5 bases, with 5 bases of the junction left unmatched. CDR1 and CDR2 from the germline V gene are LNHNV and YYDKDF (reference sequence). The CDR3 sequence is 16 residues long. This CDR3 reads CATSRDASGRGDTQYF. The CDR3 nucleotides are TGTGCCACCAGCAGAGACGCTAGCGGGAGAGGAGATACGCAGTATTTT.

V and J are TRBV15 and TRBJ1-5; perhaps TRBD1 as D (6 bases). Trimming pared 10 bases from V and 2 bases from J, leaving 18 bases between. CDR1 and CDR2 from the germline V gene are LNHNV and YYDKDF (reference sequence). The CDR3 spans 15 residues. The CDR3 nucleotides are TGTGCCAGCAGATACCAGGGGATTCGCAATCAGCCCCAGCATTTT. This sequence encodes CASRYQGIRNQPQHF.